The T cell receptor beta chain under discussion was sequenced for a study of beta chain features in type 1 diabetes. Study information: Sorted cells numbering over 95,000,000 were examined across all samples. Findings and limits, study-wide: Whatever favoring of shorter templates PCR might show would apply equally to patients and controls. A moderate, significant TCRB CDR3 shortening appeared in type 1 diabetes across four CD4+ subsets.

The study reverse transcribed the entire isolated RNA, so it sequenced expressed TCRB transcripts. The repertoire was sequenced with immunoSEQ multiplex PCR; TCRdb's copy has only in-frame clones and lacks some. The sample yields 150,000 or so clones, 8% to 9.5% seen once. It was via CD45RO/CCR7/CD25/CD127/CD95/CD27 that CD4+ naive, central memory, regulatory and stem cell-like memory cells were sorted. This CDR3 is built from 15 residues. Germline CDR1 is SQVTM and CDR2 is ANQGSEA. Notes on this clone: What it recognizes is unknown.

The rearrangement uses TRBV29-1 and TRBJ1-1; TRBD1 matches 9 bases. The TCR was taken from a woman younger than 35 with type 1 diabetes. The sequencing input was central memory CD4+ T cells from blood. The DNA for the CDR3 is TGCAGTTCACAGGGGGCGACGTTAATGAACACTGAAGCTTTCTTT. Protein sequence: CSSQGATLMNTEAFF. Full variable domain (missing parts from reference TRBV29-1 and TRBJ1-1): SAVISQKPSRDICQRGTSLTIQCQVDSQVTMMFWYRQQPGQSLTLIATANQGSEATYESGFVIDKFPISRPNLTFSTLTVSNMSPEDSSIYLCSSQGATLMNTEAFFGQGTRLTVV.